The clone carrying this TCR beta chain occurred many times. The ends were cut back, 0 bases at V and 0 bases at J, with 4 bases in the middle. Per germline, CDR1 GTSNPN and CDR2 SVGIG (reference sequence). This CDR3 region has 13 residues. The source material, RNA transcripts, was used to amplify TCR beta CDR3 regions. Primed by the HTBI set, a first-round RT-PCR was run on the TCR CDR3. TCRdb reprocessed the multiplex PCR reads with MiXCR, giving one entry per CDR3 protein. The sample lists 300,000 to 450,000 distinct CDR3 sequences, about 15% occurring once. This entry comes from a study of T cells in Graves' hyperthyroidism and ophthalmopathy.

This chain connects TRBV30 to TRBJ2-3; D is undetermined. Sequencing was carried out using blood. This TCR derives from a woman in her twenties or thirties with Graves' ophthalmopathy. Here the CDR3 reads CAWSVVSTDTQYF. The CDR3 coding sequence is TGTGCCTGGAGTGTAGTTAGCACAGATACGCAGTATTTT.